The 10 T cell receptor beta chains listed next were all sequenced from one sample in a study of blood T cell repertoires in COVID-19. Libraries were prepared by immunoSEQ multiplex PCR; TCRdb keeps only in-frame clonotypes and omits some of them. Of fewer than 80,000 clones detected, 75% to 95% appear once; the ten largest clones hold 6.5% to 8.5%. Sequencing input: peripheral blood. These receptors were taken from a human donor in a cohort sampled during active COVID-19.

Note on this clone: One end of the junction does not line up with germline, which may come from a read error. The chain uses TRBV25-1 and TRBJ2-2; 7 nucleotides match TRBD1. From germline, CDR1 is MGHDK and CDR2 SYGVNS. CDR3 length: 16 amino acids. The CDR3 nucleotides are TGTGCCAGCAGTGAACCGGGCAGGGGGAACCCCGGGGAGCTGTTTTTT. Protein: CASSEPGRGNPGELFF.

This clone was found a few times. The chain joins TRBV7-8 to TRBJ2-1, with 7 bases aligning to TRBD1. CDR3 size: 16 residues. V trimming: 4 bases; J trimming: 2 bases; junction bases outside the gene matches: 8. CDR1 and CDR2 (germline): SGHVS, FQNEAQ. For the CDR3, the DNA is TGTGCCAGCAGCTCAAGCAGGGACAGACCCTACAATGAGCAGTTCTTC. Its translation: CASSSSRDRPYNEQFF.

The V and J genes are TRBV9 and TRBJ1-2, with TRBD1 matching over 7 bases. Losses at the gene ends were 3 bases for V and 5 bases for J; bases not matched to a gene: 7. This CDR3 is 14 amino acids long. CDR1 and CDR2 (germline): SGDLS, YYNGEE. The CDR3 DNA sequence: TGTGCCAGCAGCGCACAGGGGCTAACTTATGGCTACACCTTC. Translating it yields CASSAQGLTYGYTF. Using reference TRBV9 and TRBJ1-2 for the parts outside the CDR3, the full variable domain is DSGVTQTPKHLITATGQRVTLRCSPRSGDLSVYWYQQSLDQGLQFLIQYYNGEERAKGNILERFSAQQFPDLHSELNLSSLELGDSALYFCASSAQGLTYGYTFGSGTRLTVV.

The CDR3 DNA sequence: TGTGCCAGCAGTTTCTCCGGGCAAGAGACCCAGTACTTC. It yields the protein CASSFSGQETQYF. V and J are TRBV12-3 or TRBV12-4 and TRBJ2-5, with D hard to call. Between the trimmed V and J ends, which lost 3 bases and 2 bases, there was a span of 7 bases. This CDR3 has 13 amino acids.

The V call is TRBV18, the J call TRBJ1-5; 7 bases match TRBD1. Germline trimming cut 6 bases from V and 4 bases from J; bases unmatched to any gene: 3. Germline V gives CDR1 KGHSH, CDR2 LQKENI. This CDR3 region has 13 residues. The CDR3 reads CASSPTGNQPQHF. DNA of the CDR3: TGTGCCAGCTCGCCGACAGGGAATCAGCCCCAGCATTTT.

The chain is built from TRBV6-5 and TRBJ1-2, with D perhaps matching TRBD1 (5 bases). The CDR3 is 12 residues long. Germline V gene sequence: CDR1 MNHEY, CDR2 SVGAGI. The germline V and J ends were trimmed by 4 bases and 4 bases, with 7 bases remaining between them. Here the CDR3 DNA reads TGTGCCAGCAGTTCAGACAGCTATGGCTACACCTTC. Its protein product is CASSSDSYGYTF.

The V and J genes are TRBV7-2 and TRBJ1-1; D perhaps matches TRBD1 (6 bases). Germline CDR1 reads SGHTA; CDR2 reads FQGNSA. The CDR3 has 13 amino acids. The V and J ends lost 7 bases and 0 bases respectively, with 9 bases between them. CDR3 sequence reads: CASKQGMNTEAFF. The CDR3 DNA reads as TGTGCCAGCAAACAGGGAATGAACACTGAAGCTTTCTTT.

The chain employs TRBV29-1 and TRBJ1-1; 8 bases agree with TRBD1. CDR1 is SQVTM, CDR2 ANQGSEA, per germline. The CDR3 has 13 residues. After removal of 4 bases from V and 1 base from J, the junction contained 2 bases not matched to a gene. The CDR3 nucleotides are TGCAGCGTTGTTGGGACAGGGAACACTGAAGCTTTCTTT. It translates to CSVVGTGNTEAFF.

A single count supports this clone. This chain links TRBV19 with TRBJ2-3; 8 nucleotides match TRBD2. Per the germline V gene, CDR1 is LNHDA and CDR2 is SQIVND (reference sequence). The V and J ends lost 5 bases and 2 bases, in that order; junction bases with no gene match: 9. The CDR3 sequence is 16 residues long. The CDR3 sequence: CASSARGAGATDTQYF. The CDR3 nucleotides read TGTGCCAGTAGTGCCCGGGGAGCGGGGGCCACAGATACGCAGTATTTT.

On this clone itself: The same CDR3 arises from other DNA sequences in this sample as well. This sequence joins TRBV28 and TRBJ1-3; D remains unclear. The ends were cut back, 5 bases at V and 6 bases at J, with 8 bases in the middle. This CDR3 region has 12 residues. CDR1 and CDR2 (germline): MDHEN, SYDVKM. CDR3 nucleotides: TGTGCCAGCAGTACGGGTGAAAACACCATATATTTT. Its translation: CASSTGENTIYF.